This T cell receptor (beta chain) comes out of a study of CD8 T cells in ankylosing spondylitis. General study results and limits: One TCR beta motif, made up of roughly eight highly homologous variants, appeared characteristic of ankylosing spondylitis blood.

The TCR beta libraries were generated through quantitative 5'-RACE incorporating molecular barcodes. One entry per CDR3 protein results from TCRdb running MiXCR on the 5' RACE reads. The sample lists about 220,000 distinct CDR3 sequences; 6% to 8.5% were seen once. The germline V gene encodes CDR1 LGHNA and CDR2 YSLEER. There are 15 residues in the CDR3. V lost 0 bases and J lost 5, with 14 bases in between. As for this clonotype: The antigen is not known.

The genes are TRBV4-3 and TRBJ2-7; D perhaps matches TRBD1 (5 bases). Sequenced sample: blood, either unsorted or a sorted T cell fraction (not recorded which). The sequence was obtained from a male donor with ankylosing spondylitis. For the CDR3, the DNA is TGCGCCAGCAGCCAAGATTTTGGGGCGCAAGACGAGCAGTACTTC. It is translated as CASSQDFGAQDEQYF.